These 4 T cell receptor beta chains share one sample of origin, sequenced in a study of regulatory T cells in long-lasting Graves disease (dated by TCRdb to about 2021). Receptor libraries were prepared by multiplex PCR. Sequencing was carried out with an Illumina HiSeq 4000. iRepertoire HTBI primers and Arm-PCR amplification of CDR3 regions were used to construct TCR beta libraries. Using fastp trimming at Q25 and MiXCR clonotype assembly, TCRdb reanalyzed the public sequencing data and kept in-frame beta chains. Each CDR3 protein appears once, grouped with its most common genes and DNA. The sample table holds fewer than 350,000 distinct CDR3 sequences, of which more than 15% were seen once. The top ten clones comprise 35% to 45% of the sample. The label giving this sample's time point can be read as: newly diagnosed GD, antithyroid drugs for less than 3 months. For both TCR sequencing and RNA sequencing, RNA was extracted from PBMCs in TRIzol.

Sequenced here: peripheral blood mononuclear cells (PBMCs), sampled at new diagnosis, from a patient treated with antithyroid drugs. The receptors shown here come from a female donor with Graves disease.

The genes are TRBV9 and TRBJ2-3, with 9 bases aligning to TRBD2. The germline V gene encodes CDR1 SGDLS and CDR2 YYNGEE. Losses at the gene ends were 2 bases for V and 1 base for J; bases not matched to a gene: 2. This CDR3 region has 15 residues. The CDR3 reads CASSVRLAGTDTQYF. The DNA for the CDR3 is TGTGCCAGCAGCGTCCGACTAGCGGGCACAGATACGCAGTATTTT.

Ten or more counts support this clonotype. The V call is TRBV11-1, the J call TRBJ2-5; TRBD1 might be the D (6 bases). The CDR3 loop spans 13 amino acids. Germline V gives CDR1 SGHAT, CDR2 FQDESV (reference sequence). V was clipped by 2 bases and J by 5 bases, with 9 bases between them. The CDR3 reads CASSLTGLETQYF. The CDR3, as DNA: TGTGCCAGCAGCTTAACAGGGTTGGAGACCCAGTACTTC.

This clonotype showed up many times. CDR3 coding DNA: TGTGCCTGGAGTGCGACAGAACTACATCAGCCCCAGCATTTT. Translated, it gives CAWSATELHQPQHF. V and J are TRBV30 and TRBJ1-5; perhaps TRBD1 as D (5 bases). Germline-derived CDR1 and CDR2 are GTSNPN and SVGIG (reference sequence). This CDR3 is 14 amino acids long. The V end was cut by 1 base, the J end by 5 bases, with 12 bases between.

The gene calls are TRBV19 and TRBJ1-3; D possibly corresponds to TRBD1 (5 bases). Germline CDR1 LNHDA, CDR2 SQIVND (reference sequence). CDR3 length: 14 residues. V lost 4 bases and J lost 1, with 8 bases in between. The CDR3 reads CASSTGGSGNTIYF. The CDR3 DNA is TGTGCCAGTAGTACCGGGGGTTCTGGAAACACCATATATTTT.